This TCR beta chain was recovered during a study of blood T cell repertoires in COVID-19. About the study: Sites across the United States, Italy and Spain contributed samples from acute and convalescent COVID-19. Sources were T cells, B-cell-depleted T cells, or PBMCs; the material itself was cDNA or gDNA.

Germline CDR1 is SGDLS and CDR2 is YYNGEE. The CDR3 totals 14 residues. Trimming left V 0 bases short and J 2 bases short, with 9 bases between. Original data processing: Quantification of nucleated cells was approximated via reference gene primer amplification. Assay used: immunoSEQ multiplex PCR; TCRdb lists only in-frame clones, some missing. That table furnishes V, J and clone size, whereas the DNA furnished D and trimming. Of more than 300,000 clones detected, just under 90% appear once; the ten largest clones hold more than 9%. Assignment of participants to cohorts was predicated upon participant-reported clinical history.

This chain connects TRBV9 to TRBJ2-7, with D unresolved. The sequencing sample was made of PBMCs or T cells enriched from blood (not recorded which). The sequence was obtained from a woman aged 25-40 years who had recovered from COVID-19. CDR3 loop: CASSVDNAAYEQYF. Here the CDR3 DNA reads TGTGCCAGCAGCGTAGACAATGCGGCCTACGAGCAGTACTTC.